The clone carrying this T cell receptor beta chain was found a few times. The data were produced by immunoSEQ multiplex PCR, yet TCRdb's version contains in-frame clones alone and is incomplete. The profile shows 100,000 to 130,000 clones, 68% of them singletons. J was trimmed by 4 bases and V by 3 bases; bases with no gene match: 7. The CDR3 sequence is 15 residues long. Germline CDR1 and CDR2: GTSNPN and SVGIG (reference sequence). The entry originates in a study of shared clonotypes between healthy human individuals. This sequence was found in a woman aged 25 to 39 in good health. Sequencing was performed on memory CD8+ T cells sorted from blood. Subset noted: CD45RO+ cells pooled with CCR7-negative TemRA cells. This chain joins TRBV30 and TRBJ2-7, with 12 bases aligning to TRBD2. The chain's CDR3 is CAWRLLAGGIYEQYF. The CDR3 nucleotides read TGTGCCTGGAGATTACTAGCGGGAGGTATTTACGAGCAGTACTTC.